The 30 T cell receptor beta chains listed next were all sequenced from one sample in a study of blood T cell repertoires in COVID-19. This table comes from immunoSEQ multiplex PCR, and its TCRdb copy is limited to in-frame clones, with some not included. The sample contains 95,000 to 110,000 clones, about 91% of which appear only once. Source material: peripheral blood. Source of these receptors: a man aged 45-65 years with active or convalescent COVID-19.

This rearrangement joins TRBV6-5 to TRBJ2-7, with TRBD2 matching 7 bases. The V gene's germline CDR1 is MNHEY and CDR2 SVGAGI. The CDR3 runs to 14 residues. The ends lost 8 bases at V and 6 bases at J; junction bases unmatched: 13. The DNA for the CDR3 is TGTGCCAGCGGGCATCCGGGAGGTTATCTCGAGCAGTACTTC. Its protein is CASGHPGGYLEQYF.

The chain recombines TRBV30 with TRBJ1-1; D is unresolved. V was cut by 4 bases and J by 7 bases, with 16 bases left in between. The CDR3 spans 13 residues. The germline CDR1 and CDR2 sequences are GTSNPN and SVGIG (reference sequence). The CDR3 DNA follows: TGTGCCTGGACCTTGAGGGCGCTTGGTGAAGCTTTCTTT. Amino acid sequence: CAWTLRALGEAFF.

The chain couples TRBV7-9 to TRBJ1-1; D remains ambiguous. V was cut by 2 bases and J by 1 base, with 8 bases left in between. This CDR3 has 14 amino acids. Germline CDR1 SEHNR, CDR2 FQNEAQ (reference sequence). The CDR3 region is CASSLSYGNTEAFF. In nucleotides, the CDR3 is TGTGCCAGCAGCTTATCGTACGGGAACACTGAAGCTTTCTTT.

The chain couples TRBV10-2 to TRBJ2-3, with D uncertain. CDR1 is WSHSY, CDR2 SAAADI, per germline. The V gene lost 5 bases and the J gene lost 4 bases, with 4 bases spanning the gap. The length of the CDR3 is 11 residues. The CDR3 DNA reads TGCGCCAGCAGTAGAGCAGATACGCAGTATTTT. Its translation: CASSRADTQYF.

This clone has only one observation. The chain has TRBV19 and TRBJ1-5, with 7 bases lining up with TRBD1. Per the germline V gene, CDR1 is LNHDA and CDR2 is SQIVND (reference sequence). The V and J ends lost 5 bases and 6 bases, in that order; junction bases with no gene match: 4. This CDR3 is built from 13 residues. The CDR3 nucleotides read TGTGCCAGTAGTTTCGACAGGGCTCAGCCCCAGCATTTT. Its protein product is CASSFDRAQPQHF.

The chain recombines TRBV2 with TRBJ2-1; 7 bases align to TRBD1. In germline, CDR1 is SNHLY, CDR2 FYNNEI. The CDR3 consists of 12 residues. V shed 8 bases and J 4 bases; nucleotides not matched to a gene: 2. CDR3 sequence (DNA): TGTGCCAGCGGGGGACAGTACAATGAGCAGTTCTTC. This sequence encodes CASGGQYNEQFF.

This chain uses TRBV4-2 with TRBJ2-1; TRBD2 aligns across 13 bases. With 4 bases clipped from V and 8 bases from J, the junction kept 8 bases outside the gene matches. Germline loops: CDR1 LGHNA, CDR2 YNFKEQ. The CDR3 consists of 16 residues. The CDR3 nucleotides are TGTGCCAGCAGCCCCCTACTAGCGGGAGGGTCCGATGAGCAGTTCTTC. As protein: CASSPLLAGGSDEQFF.

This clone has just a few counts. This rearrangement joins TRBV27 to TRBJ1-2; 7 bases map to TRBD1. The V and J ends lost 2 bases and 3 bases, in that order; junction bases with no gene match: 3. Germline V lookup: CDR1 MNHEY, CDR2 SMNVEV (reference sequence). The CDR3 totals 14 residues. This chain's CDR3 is CASSLEGQDYGYTF. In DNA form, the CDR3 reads TGTGCCAGCAGTTTAGAAGGACAGGACTATGGCTACACCTTC.

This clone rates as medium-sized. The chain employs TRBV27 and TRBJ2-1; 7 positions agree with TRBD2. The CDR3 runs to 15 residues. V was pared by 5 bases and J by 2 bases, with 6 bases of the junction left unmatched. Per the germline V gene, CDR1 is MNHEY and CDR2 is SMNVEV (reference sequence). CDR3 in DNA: TGTGCCAGCAGTCCTAGCGGAGCCCCCTACAATGAGCAGTTCTTC. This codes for CASSPSGAPYNEQFF.

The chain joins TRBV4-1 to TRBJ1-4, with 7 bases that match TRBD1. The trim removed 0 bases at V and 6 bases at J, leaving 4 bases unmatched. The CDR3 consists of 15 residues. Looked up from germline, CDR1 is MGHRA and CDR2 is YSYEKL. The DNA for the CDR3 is TGCGCCAGCAGCCAAGAACAGGGGACGCATGAAAAACTGTTTTTT. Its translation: CASSQEQGTHEKLFF.

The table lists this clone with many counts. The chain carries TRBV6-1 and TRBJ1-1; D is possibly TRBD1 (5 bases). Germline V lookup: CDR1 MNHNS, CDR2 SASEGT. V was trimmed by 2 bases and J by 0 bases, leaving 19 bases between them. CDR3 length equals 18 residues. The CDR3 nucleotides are TGTGCCAGCAGTGAAAGGTCCCCCCGGGACTCTATGAACACTGAAGCTTTCTTT. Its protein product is CASSERSPRDSMNTEAFF.

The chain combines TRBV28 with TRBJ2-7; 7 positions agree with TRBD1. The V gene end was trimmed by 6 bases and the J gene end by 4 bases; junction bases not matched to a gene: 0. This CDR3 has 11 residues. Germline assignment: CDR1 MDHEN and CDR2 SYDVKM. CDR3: CASRQGYEQYF. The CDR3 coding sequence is TGTGCCAGCAGACAGGGGTACGAGCAGTACTTC.

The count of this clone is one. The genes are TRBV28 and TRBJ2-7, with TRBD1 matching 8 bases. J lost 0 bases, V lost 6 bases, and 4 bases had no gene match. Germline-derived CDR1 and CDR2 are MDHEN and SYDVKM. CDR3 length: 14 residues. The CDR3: CASRRQGSSYEQYF. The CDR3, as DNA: TGTGCCAGCAGGAGACAGGGGTCCTCCTACGAGCAGTACTTC.

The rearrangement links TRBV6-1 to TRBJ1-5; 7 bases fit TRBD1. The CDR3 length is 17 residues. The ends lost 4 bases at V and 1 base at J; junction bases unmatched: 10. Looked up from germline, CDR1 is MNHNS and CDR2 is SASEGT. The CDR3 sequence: CASSAGWDSGSNQPQHF. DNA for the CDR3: TGTGCCAGCAGTGCTGGATGGGACAGTGGGAGCAATCAGCCCCAGCATTTT.

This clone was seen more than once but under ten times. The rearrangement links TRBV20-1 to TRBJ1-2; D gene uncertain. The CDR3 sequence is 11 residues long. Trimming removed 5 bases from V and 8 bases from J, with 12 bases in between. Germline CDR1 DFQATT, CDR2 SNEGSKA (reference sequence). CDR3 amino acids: CSAPPVEGYTF. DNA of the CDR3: TGCAGTGCTCCCCCCGTGGAGGGCTACACCTTC.

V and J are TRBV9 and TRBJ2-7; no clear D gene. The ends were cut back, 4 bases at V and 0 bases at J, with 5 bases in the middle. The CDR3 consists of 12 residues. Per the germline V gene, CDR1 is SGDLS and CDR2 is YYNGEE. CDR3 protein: CASSSYSYEQYF. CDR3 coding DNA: TGTGCCAGCAGCTCCTACTCCTACGAGCAGTACTTC. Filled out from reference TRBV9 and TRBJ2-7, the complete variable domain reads DSGVTQTPKHLITATGQRVTLRCSPRSGDLSVYWYQQSLDQGLQFLIQYYNGEERAKGNILERFSAQQFPDLHSELNLSSLELGDSALYFCASSSYSYEQYFGPGTRLTVT.

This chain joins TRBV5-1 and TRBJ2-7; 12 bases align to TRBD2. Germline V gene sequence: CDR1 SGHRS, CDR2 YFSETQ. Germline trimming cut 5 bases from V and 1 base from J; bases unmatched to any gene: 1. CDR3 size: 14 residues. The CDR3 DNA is TGCGCCAGCAGTGGACTAGCGGGATCCTACGAGCAGTACTTC. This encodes CASSGLAGSYEQYF.

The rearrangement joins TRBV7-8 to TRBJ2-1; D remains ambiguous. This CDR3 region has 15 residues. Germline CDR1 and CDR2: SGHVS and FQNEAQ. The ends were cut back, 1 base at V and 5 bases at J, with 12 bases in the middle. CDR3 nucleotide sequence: TGTGCCAGCAGCTTAGGTCGGATCGAGGACAATGAGCAGTTCTTC. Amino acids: CASSLGRIEDNEQFF.

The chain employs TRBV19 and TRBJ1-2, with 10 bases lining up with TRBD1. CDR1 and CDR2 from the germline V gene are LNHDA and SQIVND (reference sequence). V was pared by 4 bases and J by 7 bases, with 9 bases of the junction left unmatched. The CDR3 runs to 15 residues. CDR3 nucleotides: TGTGCCAGTAGTACTACCGGACAGGGGGTTAGTGGCTACACCTTC. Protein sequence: CASSTTGQGVSGYTF. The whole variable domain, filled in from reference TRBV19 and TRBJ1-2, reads DGGITQSPKYLFRKEGQNVTLSCEQNLNHDAMYWYRQDPGQGLRLIYYSQIVNDFQKGDIAEGYSVSREKKESFPLTVTSAQKNPTAFYLCASSTTGQGVSGYTFGSGTRLTVV.

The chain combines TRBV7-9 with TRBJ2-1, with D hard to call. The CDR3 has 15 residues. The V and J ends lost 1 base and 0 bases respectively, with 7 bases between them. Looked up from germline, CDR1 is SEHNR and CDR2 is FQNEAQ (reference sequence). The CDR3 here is CASSLVVPSYNEQFF. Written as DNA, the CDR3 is TGTGCCAGCAGCTTAGTAGTCCCCTCCTACAATGAGCAGTTCTTC.

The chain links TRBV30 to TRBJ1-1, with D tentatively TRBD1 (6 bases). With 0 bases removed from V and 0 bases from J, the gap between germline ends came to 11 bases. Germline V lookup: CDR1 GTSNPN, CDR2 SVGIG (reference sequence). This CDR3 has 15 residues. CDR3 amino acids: CAWSVTGLMNTEAFF. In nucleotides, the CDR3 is TGTGCCTGGAGTGTGACAGGCCTAATGAACACTGAAGCTTTCTTT.

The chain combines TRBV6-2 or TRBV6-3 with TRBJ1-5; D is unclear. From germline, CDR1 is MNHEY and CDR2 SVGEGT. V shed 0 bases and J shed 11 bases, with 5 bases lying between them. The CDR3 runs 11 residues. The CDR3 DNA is TGTGCCAGCAGTTACTCAGCGACCCAGCATTTT. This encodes CASSYSATQHF.

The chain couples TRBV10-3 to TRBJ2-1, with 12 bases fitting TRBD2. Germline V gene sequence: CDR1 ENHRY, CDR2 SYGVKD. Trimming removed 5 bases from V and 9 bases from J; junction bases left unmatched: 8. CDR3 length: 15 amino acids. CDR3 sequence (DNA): TGTGCCATCAGTCCTAGCGGGAGGGCCAACGGTGAGCAGTTCTTC. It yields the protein CAISPSGRANGEQFF.

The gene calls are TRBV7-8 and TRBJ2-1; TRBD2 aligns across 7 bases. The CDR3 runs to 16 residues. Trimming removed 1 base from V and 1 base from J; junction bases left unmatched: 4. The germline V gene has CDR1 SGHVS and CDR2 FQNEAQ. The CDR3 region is CASSLGGRGSYNEQFF. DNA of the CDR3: TGTGCCAGCAGCTTAGGCGGGAGAGGGTCCTACAATGAGCAGTTCTTC.

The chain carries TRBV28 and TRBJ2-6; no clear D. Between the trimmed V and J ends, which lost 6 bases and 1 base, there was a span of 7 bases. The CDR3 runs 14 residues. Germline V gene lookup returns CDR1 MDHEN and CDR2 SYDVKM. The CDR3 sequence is CASRPRSGANVLTF. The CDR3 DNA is TGTGCCAGCAGGCCCCGGTCTGGGGCCAACGTCCTGACTTTC.

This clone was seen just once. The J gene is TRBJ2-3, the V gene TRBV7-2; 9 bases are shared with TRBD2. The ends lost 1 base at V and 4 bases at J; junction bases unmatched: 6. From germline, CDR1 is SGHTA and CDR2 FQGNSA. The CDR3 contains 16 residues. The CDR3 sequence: CASSLGLAGLADTQYF. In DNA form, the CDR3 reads TGTGCCAGCAGCTTAGGGCTAGCGGGATTGGCAGATACGCAGTATTTT.

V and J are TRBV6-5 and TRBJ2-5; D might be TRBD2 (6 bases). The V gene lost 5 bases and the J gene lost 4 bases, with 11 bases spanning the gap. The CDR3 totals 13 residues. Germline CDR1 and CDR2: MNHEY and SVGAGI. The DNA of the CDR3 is TGTGCCAGCAGTAACCCCGGGGGAGAGACCCAGTACTTC. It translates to CASSNPGGETQYF.

The DNA for the CDR3 is TGTGCCAGCAGTTCGAGGACAGGACCCAACTATGGCTACACCTTC. It specifies CASSSRTGPNYGYTF. This chain connects TRBV6-5 to TRBJ1-2, with 7 nucleotides matching TRBD1. Per the germline V gene, CDR1 is MNHEY and CDR2 is SVGAGI. The length of the CDR3 is 15 residues. J gave up 2 bases and V 4 bases, and 7 bases lay outside the gene matches.

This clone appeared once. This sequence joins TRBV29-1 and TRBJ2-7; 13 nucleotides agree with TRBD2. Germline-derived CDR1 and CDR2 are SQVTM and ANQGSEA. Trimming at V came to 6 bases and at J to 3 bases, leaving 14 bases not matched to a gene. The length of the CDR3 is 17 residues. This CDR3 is CSVIPYLTSGRRYEQYF. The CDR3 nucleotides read TGCAGCGTCATACCTTACCTGACTAGCGGGAGGCGCTACGAGCAGTACTTC.

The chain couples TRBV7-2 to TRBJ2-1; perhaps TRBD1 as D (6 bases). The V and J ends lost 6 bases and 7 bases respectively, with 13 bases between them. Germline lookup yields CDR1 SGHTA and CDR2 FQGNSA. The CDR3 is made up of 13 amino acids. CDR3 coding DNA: TGTGCCAGCAGAACTACAGGGTTGAATGAGCAGTTCTTC. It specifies CASRTTGLNEQFF.